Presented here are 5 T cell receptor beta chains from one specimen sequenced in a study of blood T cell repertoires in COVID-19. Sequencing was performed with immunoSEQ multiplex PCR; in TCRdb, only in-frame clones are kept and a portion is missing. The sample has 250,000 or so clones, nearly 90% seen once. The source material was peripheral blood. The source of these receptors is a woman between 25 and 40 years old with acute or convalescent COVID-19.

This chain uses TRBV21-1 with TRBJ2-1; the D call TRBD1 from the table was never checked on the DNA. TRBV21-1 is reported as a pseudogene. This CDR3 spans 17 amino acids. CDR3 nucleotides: TGTGCCAGCAGCATACGCTACAGACAGGGCTTGAACAATGAGCAGTTCTTC. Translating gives CASSIRYRQGLNNEQFF.

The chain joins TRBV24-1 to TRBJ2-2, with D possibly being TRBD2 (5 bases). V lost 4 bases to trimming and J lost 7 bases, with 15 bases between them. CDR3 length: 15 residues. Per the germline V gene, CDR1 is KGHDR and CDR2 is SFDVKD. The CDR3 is CATSDTSRLSGELFF. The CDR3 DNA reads TGTGCCACCAGTGACACTAGTAGATTAAGCGGGGAGCTGTTTTTT.

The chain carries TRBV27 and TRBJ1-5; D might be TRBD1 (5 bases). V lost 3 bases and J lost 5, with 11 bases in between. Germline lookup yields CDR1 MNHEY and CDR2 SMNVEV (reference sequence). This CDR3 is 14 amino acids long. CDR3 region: CASSFQGGDQPQHF. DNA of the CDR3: TGTGCCAGCAGTTTTCAGGGTGGCGATCAGCCCCAGCATTTT.

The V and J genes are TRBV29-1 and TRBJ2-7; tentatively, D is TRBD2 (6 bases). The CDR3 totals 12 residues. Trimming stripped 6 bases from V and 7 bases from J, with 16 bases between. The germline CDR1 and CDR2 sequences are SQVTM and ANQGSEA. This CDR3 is CSVSLIGREQYF. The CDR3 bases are TGCAGCGTGAGTCTGATTGGGAGGGAGCAGTACTTC.

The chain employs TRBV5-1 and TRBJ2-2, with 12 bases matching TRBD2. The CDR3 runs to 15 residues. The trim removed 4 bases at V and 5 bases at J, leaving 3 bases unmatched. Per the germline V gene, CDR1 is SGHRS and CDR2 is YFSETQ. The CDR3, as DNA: TGCGCCAGCAGCCCTAGCGGGAGGGGGACCGGGGAGCTGTTTTTT. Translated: CASSPSGRGTGELFF.